This T cell receptor (beta chain) is drawn from a study of T cell repertoires in cytomegalovirus infection. Concerning this clonotype: Its specificity is not known.

With V trimmed by 5 bases and J by 4 bases, 6 bases remained unmatched. Germline assignment: CDR1 MDHEN and CDR2 SYDVKM. This CDR3 has 15 amino acids. TCRdb fed the reads into MiXCR, producing one record per CDR3 protein. The sample lists about 270,000 distinct CDR3 sequences, 22% occurring once. The rearrangement uses TRBV28 and TRBJ1-5, with 9 bases fitting TRBD1. This receptor was identified in a human donor in good health (CMV status not recorded). Some clones in this sample may be carry-over from other donors' samples. The sequences come from cultured PBMCs, collected from culture after CMV antigen stimulation. This CDR3 is CASSANGQGNQPQHF. The CDR3 region has the DNA TGTGCCAGCAGTGCCAATGGACAGGGGAATCAGCCCCAGCATTTT.